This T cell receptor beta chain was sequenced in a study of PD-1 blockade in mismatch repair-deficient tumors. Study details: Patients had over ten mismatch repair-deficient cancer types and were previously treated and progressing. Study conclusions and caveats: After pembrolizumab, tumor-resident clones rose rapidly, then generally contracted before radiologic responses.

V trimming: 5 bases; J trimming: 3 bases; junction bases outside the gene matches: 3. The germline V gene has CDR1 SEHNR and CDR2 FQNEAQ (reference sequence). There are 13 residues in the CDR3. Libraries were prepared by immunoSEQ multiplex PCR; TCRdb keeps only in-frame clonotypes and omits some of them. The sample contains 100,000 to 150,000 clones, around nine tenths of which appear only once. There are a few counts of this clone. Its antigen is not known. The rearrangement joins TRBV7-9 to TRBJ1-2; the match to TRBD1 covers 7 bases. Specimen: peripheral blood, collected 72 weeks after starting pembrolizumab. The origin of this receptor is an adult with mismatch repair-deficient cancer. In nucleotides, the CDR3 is TGTGCCAGCAGCCTTGACAGGGACTATGGCTACACCTTC. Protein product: CASSLDRDYGYTF.